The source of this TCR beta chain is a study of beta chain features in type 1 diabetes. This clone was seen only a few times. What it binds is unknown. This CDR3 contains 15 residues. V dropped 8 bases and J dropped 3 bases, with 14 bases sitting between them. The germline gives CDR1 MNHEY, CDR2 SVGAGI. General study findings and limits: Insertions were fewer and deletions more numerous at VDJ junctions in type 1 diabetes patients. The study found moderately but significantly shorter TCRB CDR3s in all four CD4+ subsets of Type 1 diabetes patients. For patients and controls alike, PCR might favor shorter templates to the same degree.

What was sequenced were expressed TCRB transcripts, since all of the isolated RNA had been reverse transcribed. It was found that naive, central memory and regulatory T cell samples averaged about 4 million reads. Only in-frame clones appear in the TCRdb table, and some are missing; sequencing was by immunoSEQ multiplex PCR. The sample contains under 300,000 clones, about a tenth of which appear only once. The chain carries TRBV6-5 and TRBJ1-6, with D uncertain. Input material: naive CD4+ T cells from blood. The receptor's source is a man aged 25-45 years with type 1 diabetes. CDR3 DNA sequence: TGTGCCAGCCGGATAGAGACAAGCTATAATTCACCCCTCCACTTT. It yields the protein CASRIETSYNSPLHF.